These 27 T cell receptor beta chains were all obtained from the same sample, sequenced in a study of T cell responses to AZD1222 COVID-19 vaccine. Generated by immunoSEQ multiplex PCR, the TCRdb table keeps only in-frame clones and is missing some. The sample holds roughly 150,000 clones, 90% to 95% seen once. The sample here was peripheral blood, taken on day 0 of AZD1222 vaccination. These receptors all stem from an adult in good health.

This clone was detected only once. The chain couples TRBV9 to TRBJ1-5; 9 nucleotides agree with TRBD1. This CDR3 has 15 residues. V trimming: 4 bases; J trimming: 4 bases; junction bases outside the gene matches: 6. Germline lookup yields CDR1 SGDLS and CDR2 YYNGEE. For the CDR3, the DNA is TGTGCCAGCAGCCCCCGGGACAGGGAAAATCAGCCCCAGCATTTT. Amino acids: CASSPRDRENQPQHF.

The chain couples TRBV3-1 (or the pseudogene TRBV3-2) to TRBJ1-6; 9 bases line up with TRBD1. The germline V gene encodes CDR1 LGHDT and CDR2 YNNKEL (reference sequence). The V gene end was trimmed by 3 bases and the J gene end by 9 bases; junction bases not matched to a gene: 6. The CDR3 contains 15 residues. CDR3 nucleotides: TGTGCCAGCAGCCACGGGACAGGGAACCTTTCACCCCTCCACTTT. Translated: CASSHGTGNLSPLHF.

This chain connects TRBV27 to TRBJ1-1; D is unresolved. Germline assignment: CDR1 MNHEY and CDR2 SMNVEV (reference sequence). CDR3 length: 13 residues. V was clipped by 3 bases and J by 11 bases, with 16 bases between them. DNA for the CDR3: TGTGCCAGCAGTTTGTCTAAGGCGGTACGGGCTTTCTTT. Translation: CASSLSKAVRAFF.

J is TRBJ1-5 and V is TRBV18; D is uncertain. CDR3 size: 12 residues. Germline V CDR1 and CDR2: KGHSH, LQKENI. Trimming shortened V by 3 bases and J by 1 base, and 1 base separated the two germline ends. The CDR3 sequence: CASSPSNQPQHF. The CDR3 region has the DNA TGTGCCAGCTCACCGAGCAATCAGCCCCAGCATTTT.

This chain joins TRBV7-2 and TRBJ2-7; TRBD2 aligns across 7 bases. V trimming: 2 bases; J trimming: 3 bases; junction bases outside the gene matches: 16. CDR1 and CDR2 (germline): SGHTA, FQGNSA. The CDR3 sequence is 18 residues long. The CDR3 here is CASSLFASLGLGGYEQYF. DNA of the CDR3: TGTGCCAGCAGCTTATTTGCTTCTTTAGGACTAGGTGGCTACGAGCAGTACTTC.

This rearrangement joins TRBV9 to TRBJ1-2, with a weak D call TRBD1 (6 bases). Between the trimmed V and J ends, which lost 4 bases and 0 bases, there was a span of 13 bases. CDR1 and CDR2 (germline): SGDLS, YYNGEE. The CDR3 runs 15 residues. The chain's CDR3 is CASSPRQESNYGYTF. The CDR3 DNA reads as TGTGCCAGCAGCCCACGACAGGAATCTAACTATGGCTACACCTTC.

This clone was seen just once. The chain couples TRBV7-2 to TRBJ1-6, with 11 bases that match TRBD1. The CDR3 covers 15 residues. CDR1 and CDR2 (germline): SGHTA, FQGNSA. With 4 bases clipped from V and 8 bases from J, the junction kept 4 bases outside the gene matches. CDR3 amino acids: CASSYGDRGYSPLHF. The DNA of the CDR3 is TGTGCCAGCAGCTATGGGGACAGGGGGTATTCACCCCTCCACTTT.

This rearrangement joins TRBV6-5 to TRBJ2-3; no clear D. Germline lookup yields CDR1 MNHEY and CDR2 SVGAGI. V gave up 5 bases and J gave up 2 bases, with 11 bases separating them. This CDR3 comprises 14 residues. The CDR3 sequence: CASSTLAPTDTQYF. DNA of the CDR3: TGTGCCAGCAGTACCCTGGCCCCCACAGATACGCAGTATTTT.

The genes are TRBV5-1 and TRBJ1-3; D is perhaps TRBD1 (6 bases). CDR3 length: 16 residues. Germline loops: CDR1 SGHRS, CDR2 YFSETQ. V gave up 0 bases and J gave up 1 base, with 11 bases separating them. The CDR3: CASSLGTGPSGNTIYF. DNA of the CDR3: TGCGCCAGCAGCTTGGGTACAGGGCCTTCTGGAAACACCATATATTTT.

The V call is TRBV7-2, the J call TRBJ2-1; maybe TRBD2 (5 bases). Germline CDR1 and CDR2: SGHTA and FQGNSA. The CDR3 length is 15 residues. Trimming removed 1 base from V and 10 bases from J, with 17 bases in between. DNA of the CDR3: TGTGCCAGCAGCTTAGTGCCGCGGCCGGAGGCGGAGCAGTTCTTC. Residues: CASSLVPRPEAEQFF.

The genes are TRBV4-1 and TRBJ1-6; D is uncertain. This CDR3 is built from 15 residues. Trimming took off 3 bases at V and 7 bases at J, with 13 bases between the two ends. In germline, CDR1 is MGHRA, CDR2 YSYEKL. The CDR3 region is CASSHLNLGNSPLHF. The CDR3 DNA reads TGCGCCAGCAGCCACCTAAACCTGGGGAATTCACCCCTCCACTTT.

The chain couples TRBV27 to TRBJ1-3; weak D call: TRBD1 (6 bases). The CDR3 consists of 14 residues. The germline V gene has CDR1 MNHEY and CDR2 SMNVEV (reference sequence). V dropped 5 bases and J dropped 4 bases, with 12 bases sitting between them. The CDR3 here is CASSRQVSGNTIYF. For the CDR3, the DNA is TGTGCCAGCAGTCGACAGGTGTCAGGAAACACCATATATTTT.

The chain couples TRBV29-1 to TRBJ1-4; D remains unclear. Trimming left V 7 bases short and J 0 bases short, with 15 bases between. This CDR3 has 15 residues. The germline V gene has CDR1 SQVTM and CDR2 ANQGSEA. The CDR3 DNA reads TGCAGCGACTGGACTGTGACAACAACTAATGAAAAACTGTTTTTT. It is translated as CSDWTVTTTNEKLFF.

V is TRBV19 and J is TRBJ1-4; D is unresolved. V lost 8 bases and J 0 bases, leaving 7 bases between the germline ends. CDR3 length equals 13 residues. Germline V CDR1 and CDR2: LNHDA, SQIVND (reference sequence). Here the CDR3 reads CASVQSTNEKLFF. CDR3 in DNA: TGTGCCAGTGTACAGTCAACTAATGAAAAACTGTTTTTT.

The chain is built from TRBV7-9 and TRBJ2-2; D call uncertain. Germline V gene data show CDR1 as SEHNR and CDR2 as FQNEAQ (reference sequence). This CDR3 is 13 amino acids long. CDR3 loop: CALRKQLTGELFF. In nucleotides, the CDR3 is TGTGCTCTCCGAAAACAGCTAACCGGGGAGCTGTTTTTT.

This rearrangement joins TRBV9 to TRBJ2-1; no firm D call. This CDR3 has 14 amino acids. V shed 0 bases and J shed 6 bases, with 10 bases lying between them. Germline V CDR1 and CDR2: SGDLS, YYNGEE. CDR3 sequence: CASSVATVSNEQFF. The CDR3 DNA sequence: TGTGCCAGCAGCGTAGCTACAGTATCCAATGAGCAGTTCTTC.

This rearrangement joins TRBV6-7 to TRBJ1-3; D remains unclear. TRBV6-7 is annotated as an ORF whose role is uncertain. The CDR3 runs to 15 residues. V was shortened by 2 bases and J by 0 bases, with 8 bases between the two germline ends. The CDR3 nucleotides are TGTGCCAGCAGTTACCCCGGACGCTCTGGAAACACCATATATTTT. It specifies CASSYPGRSGNTIYF.

This chain links TRBV29-1 with TRBJ1-2; D gene uncertain. CDR3 length: 14 amino acids. V was shortened by 0 bases and J by 4 bases, with 12 bases between the two germline ends. CDR1 SQVTM and CDR2 ANQGSEA come from the germline V gene. The CDR3 is CSVEDLGGVYGYTF. Here the CDR3 DNA reads TGCAGCGTTGAAGATCTTGGCGGAGTCTATGGCTACACCTTC.

V is TRBV5-6 and J is TRBJ1-2; D is possibly TRBD1 (5 bases). Between the trimmed V and J ends, which lost 4 bases and 8 bases, there was a span of 15 bases. The CDR3 totals 13 residues. Germline loops: CDR1 SGHDT, CDR2 YYEEEE. This CDR3 reads CASSPYVQGGYTF. The DNA for the CDR3 is TGTGCCAGCAGCCCGTATGTCCAGGGAGGCTACACCTTC.

V is TRBV6-2 or TRBV6-3 and J is TRBJ1-6; D not resolved. The CDR3 is made up of 13 amino acids. In germline, CDR1 is MNHEY, CDR2 SVGEGT. V lost 6 bases to trimming and J lost 7 bases, with 10 bases between them. CDR3 sequence: CASSSQVNSPLHF. The CDR3, as DNA: TGTGCCAGCAGCTCCCAGGTCAATTCACCCCTCCACTTT.

The V call is TRBV10-3, the J call TRBJ2-3, with a tentative D call TRBD2 (6 bases). The CDR3 is 15 amino acids. Germline CDR1 ENHRY, CDR2 SYGVKD. V was shortened by 4 bases and J by 2 bases, with 13 bases between the two germline ends. The CDR3 reads CAISASAGNTDTQYF. CDR3 DNA sequence: TGTGCCATCAGTGCTAGCGCTGGGAACACAGATACGCAGTATTTT.

The rearrangement links TRBV6-2 or TRBV6-3 to TRBJ2-1, with D tentatively TRBD2 (7 bases). The V end was cut by 4 bases, the J end by 8 bases, with 12 bases between. In germline, CDR1 is MNHEY, CDR2 SVGEGT. The CDR3 spans 13 residues. CDR3 in amino acids: CASSSYGGHEQFF. The CDR3 nucleotides read TGTGCCAGCAGTTCCTACGGGGGGCATGAGCAGTTCTTC.

The rearrangement uses TRBV28 and TRBJ2-7; TRBD1 aligns across 7 bases. The germline V gene has CDR1 MDHEN and CDR2 SYDVKM. The trim removed 5 bases at V and 1 base at J, leaving 5 bases unmatched. This CDR3 has 14 residues. The CDR3 sequence: CASSPGTESYEQYF. CDR3 in DNA: TGTGCCAGCAGTCCCGGGACAGAGTCCTACGAGCAGTACTTC.

The J gene is TRBJ2-7, the V gene TRBV14; possible D gene TRBD1, 6 bases. The CDR3 spans 12 residues. V lost 6 bases, J lost 5 bases, and 11 bases lay in between. In germline, CDR1 is SGHDN, CDR2 FVKESK. The CDR3 bases are TGTGCCAGCAGTCGTACAGGGCACGAGCAGTACTTC. It encodes CASSRTGHEQYF. The full variable domain, completed using reference TRBV14 and TRBJ2-7, is EAGVTQFPSHSVIEKGQTVTLRCDPISGHDNLYWYRRVMGKEIKFLLHFVKESKQDESGMPNNRFLAERTGGTYSTLKVQPAELEDSGVYFCASSRTGHEQYFGPGTRLTVT.

This clone appeared once. The chain recombines TRBV27 with TRBJ1-2, with D hard to call. The CDR3 runs to 13 residues. The germline gives CDR1 MNHEY, CDR2 SMNVEV (reference sequence). The germline V and J ends were trimmed by 2 bases and 8 bases, with 12 bases remaining between them. CDR3: CASSLRVSEGYTF. The CDR3 DNA follows: TGTGCCAGCAGTTTAAGAGTATCAGAGGGCTACACCTTC.

The chain carries TRBV4-3 and TRBJ1-1, with D perhaps matching TRBD1 (6 bases). The CDR3 totals 13 residues. V was clipped by 5 bases and J by 11 bases, with 18 bases between them. Germline values: CDR1 LGHNA, CDR2 YSLEER. CDR3 DNA sequence: TGCGCCAGCAGCTCCGACGGGCAAAGGGGGGCTTTCTTT. Translation: CASSSDGQRGAFF.

V is TRBV5-5 and J is TRBJ1-6; 7 bases line up with TRBD1. The CDR3 is 13 residues long. V was clipped by 4 bases and J by 5 bases; unmatched bases: 0. Looked up from germline, CDR1 is SGHKS and CDR2 is YYEKEE (reference sequence). The CDR3 reads CASSQGDNSPLHF. The CDR3 nucleotides read TGTGCCAGCAGCCAGGGGGATAATTCACCCCTCCACTTT.